A single sample gave rise to the 17 T cell receptor beta chains below, sequenced in a study of T cells in Graves' hyperthyroidism and ophthalmopathy (dated by TCRdb to between 2018 and 2021). The library came from multiplex PCR. Sequenced using an Illumina HiSeq 2000. The TCR beta CDR3 regions were amplified from RNA transcripts. A first-round RT-PCR of the TCR CDR3 used the HTBI primer set with the Qiagen OneStep RT-PCR kit. TCRdb reworked the public reads: Q25 trimming with fastp, MiXCR clone assembly, productive beta chains retained. For every CDR3 protein sequence, its rows merge into one entry that carries the most common genes and DNA. In this sample the table shows approximately 560,000 distinct CDR3 sequences, approximately 14% of which occur a single time. The ten top clones hold roughly 7.3% of the sample. The sequencing sample was made of blood. Receptors were obtained from a woman aged 30 to 39 with Graves' hyperthyroidism.

This chain connects TRBV18 to TRBJ2-2; 11 nucleotides match TRBD2. The V segment lost 5 bases and the J segment 2 bases; nucleotides outside the gene matches: 4. Germline CDR1 and CDR2: KGHSH and LQKENI. CDR3 length: 16 amino acids. The CDR3 sequence: CASSTLAGGNTGELFF. Here the CDR3 DNA reads TGTGCCAGCTCAACCCTAGCGGGAGGCAACACCGGGGAGCTGTTTTTT.

This clonotype showed up many times. The CDR3: CASSLSDSHSGNTIYF. The CDR3 DNA reads TGTGCCAGCAGTTTATCGGACAGTCACTCTGGAAACACCATATATTTT. The J gene is TRBJ1-3, the V gene TRBV12-3 or TRBV12-4; D may be TRBD1 (6 bases). This CDR3 has 16 amino acids. V dropped 2 bases and J dropped 0 bases, with 11 bases sitting between them.

This clonotype was seen a few times. This chain uses TRBV13 with TRBJ1-1; 9 nucleotides align to TRBD1. From germline, CDR1 is PRHDT and CDR2 FYEKMQ (reference sequence). V dropped 5 bases and J dropped 3; count of bases not matched to a gene: 7. CDR3 length: 15 residues. CDR3 sequence: CASSARWTGDTEAFF. The CDR3 coding sequence is TGTGCCAGCAGCGCCAGATGGACAGGGGACACTGAAGCTTTCTTT.

V gene TRBV7-9 combines with J gene TRBJ1-6; D is unresolved. Looked up from germline, CDR1 is SEHNR and CDR2 is FQNEAQ (reference sequence). This CDR3 spans 12 amino acids. Between the trimmed V and J ends, which lost 5 bases and 11 bases, there was a span of 10 bases. CDR3 protein: CASSKGVAPLHF. In nucleotides, the CDR3 is TGTGCCAGCAGCAAAGGAGTAGCACCCCTCCACTTT.

A word on this clonotype: A single base separates this from a much larger clone, so it may be a read error. The CDR3 DNA reads TGTGCCAGCAGCGCAAAGGAGGTTGGCGGAGAGAACGCTGAAGCTTTCTTT. It encodes CASSAKEVGGENAEAFF. The V and J genes are TRBV9 and TRBJ1-1; D is uncertain. CDR3 length: 17 amino acids. Germline CDR1 is SGDLS and CDR2 is YYNGEE.

This clonotype was seen ten or more times. J is TRBJ1-1 and V is TRBV5-1; D unclear. CDR3 length: 14 amino acids. V shed 2 bases and J shed 2 bases, with 10 bases lying between them. Per the germline V gene, CDR1 is SGHRS and CDR2 is YFSETQ. The chain's CDR3 is CASSLNLANTEAFF. In DNA, the CDR3 is TGCGCCAGCAGCTTAAACCTAGCTAACACTGAAGCTTTCTTT.

Many counts were recorded for this clonotype. The rearrangement uses TRBV11-3 and TRBJ2-1; 7 bases are shared with TRBD2. The V gene end was trimmed by 1 base and the J gene end by 3 bases; junction bases not matched to a gene: 3. Germline assignment: CDR1 SGHNT and CDR2 YENEEA. This CDR3 has 15 residues. This CDR3 reads CASSLGAGYYNEQFF. The CDR3 nucleotides read TGTGCCAGCAGCTTAGGAGCGGGGTACTACAATGAGCAGTTCTTC.

At least ten counts were recorded for this clonotype. The gene calls are TRBV15 and TRBJ2-7; D gene ambiguous. This CDR3 has 16 amino acids. Germline assignment: CDR1 LNHNV and CDR2 YYDKDF (reference sequence). V shed 2 bases and J shed 3 bases, with 17 bases lying between them. The CDR3 loop is CATSRSSSRPLYEQYF. CDR3 DNA: TGTGCCACCAGCAGAAGCTCGTCTCGACCCCTCTACGAGCAGTACTTC.

The rearrangement uses TRBV19 and TRBJ2-2; no firm D call. This CDR3 region has 14 residues. Trimming pared 0 bases from V and 6 bases from J, leaving 8 bases between. The V gene's germline CDR1 is LNHDA and CDR2 SQIVND (reference sequence). The chain's CDR3 is CASSIEPSPGELFF. The CDR3, as DNA: TGTGCCAGTAGTATAGAACCTAGTCCCGGGGAGCTGTTTTTT.

V is TRBV27 and J is TRBJ1-1; no reliable D call. The CDR3 contains 16 residues. CDR1 is MNHEY and CDR2 is SMNVEV in the germline V gene (reference sequence). The germline V and J ends were trimmed by 4 bases and 1 base, with 16 bases remaining between them. The CDR3 bases are TGTGCCAGCAGTTCGCTAATAATACGGGAGAACACTGAAGCTTTCTTT. Amino acid sequence: CASSSLIIRENTEAFF.

This clonotype was seen many times. The V and J genes are TRBV20-1 and TRBJ2-1; 9 nucleotides align to TRBD1. Germline V lookup: CDR1 DFQATT, CDR2 SNEGSKA (reference sequence). Trimming removed 2 bases from V and 4 bases from J; junction bases left unmatched: 15. The CDR3 has 18 residues. CDR3 DNA: TGCAGTGCTAGAACTAGTAATTTTGGGACAGGGACATACAATGAGCAGTTCTTC. This codes for CSARTSNFGTGTYNEQFF.

This clonotype was observed many times. This chain uses TRBV28 with TRBJ2-7; D is possibly TRBD2 (6 bases). This CDR3 is built from 15 residues. Trimming left V 4 bases short and J 8 bases short, with 21 bases between. Per germline, CDR1 MDHEN and CDR2 SYDVKM. CDR3 in DNA: TGTGCCAGCAGTTCAGACCTAGGGACTCCCTGGAAGCAGTACTTC. This sequence encodes CASSSDLGTPWKQYF.

This clonotype was seen a few times. The rearrangement links TRBV19 to TRBJ1-1; the match to TRBD1 covers 9 bases. In germline, CDR1 is LNHDA, CDR2 SQIVND (reference sequence). V trimming: 6 bases; J trimming: 0 bases; junction bases outside the gene matches: 5. The CDR3 extends over 15 amino acids. The chain's CDR3 is CASRPWTGVNTEAFF. The CDR3 DNA is TGTGCCAGTAGACCCTGGACAGGGGTGAACACTGAAGCTTTCTTT.

This clonotype was picked up a small number of times. The chain recombines TRBV24-1 with TRBJ1-1; 7 positions match TRBD1. V dropped 4 bases and J dropped 1; count of bases not matched to a gene: 14. This CDR3 spans 18 amino acids. Germline V gives CDR1 KGHDR, CDR2 SFDVKD. As DNA, the CDR3 is TGTGCCACCAGTGACCGCCTCAGTACCTGGACAGGGAACACTGAAGCTTTCTTT. Protein product: CATSDRLSTWTGNTEAFF.

Details on this clonotype: A read error is possible here, since a much larger clone lies one base away. CDR3 coding DNA: TGTGCCAGCAGCTCCCATCCCGTGACAGGGTACGAGCAGTACTTC. Amino acids: CASSSHPVTGYEQYF. This chain links TRBV7-2 with TRBJ2-7, with TRBD1 identical over 7 bases. Germline CDR1 and CDR2: SGHTA and FQGNSA. The CDR3 is 15 residues long. Unmatched junction bases numbered 10, after V lost 4 bases and J lost 4 bases. The full variable domain, completed using reference TRBV7-2 and TRBJ2-7, is GAGVSQSPSNKVTEKGKDVELRCDPISGHTALYWYRQSLGQGLEFLIYFQGNSAPDKSGLPSDRFSAERTGGSVSTLTIQRTQQEDSAVYLCASSSHPVTGYEQYFGPGTRLTVT.

In the case of this clonotype: A read error may produce the germline difference seen at one junction end. This sequence joins TRBV6-1 and TRBJ2-1; possible D gene TRBD1, 6 bases. Germline lookup yields CDR1 MNHNS and CDR2 SASEGT. The CDR3 totals 14 residues. This CDR3 is CAGRPGQGINEQFF. CDR3 nucleotides: TGTGCCGGCAGGCCGGGCCAGGGGATCAATGAGCAGTTCTTC.

This clonotype was picked up many times. The chain recombines TRBV30 with TRBJ1-2; 7 bases align to TRBD1. J lost 6 bases, V lost 8 bases, and 12 bases had no gene match. This CDR3 has 13 residues. Germline V gene data show CDR1 as GTSNPN and CDR2 as SVGIG (reference sequence). CDR3 DNA: TGTGCCGTGAATACAGGGGCGCATAATGGCTACACCTTC. Translating it yields CAVNTGAHNGYTF.